This T cell receptor (beta chain) was observed in a study of blood T cells in healthy people across ages. Study-level results: A greater number of naive CD4+ cells and higher diversity distinguished long-lived donors from aged donors. Possibly, changes in expanded clonotypes were confounded because donor CMV status was unknown.

V lost 3 bases to trimming and J lost 4 bases; unmatched junction nucleotides: 5. CDR3 size: 14 residues. CDR1 is GTSNPN, CDR2 SVGIG, per germline (reference sequence). Alongside a J-beta primer mix, a sample-barcoded 5' primer served in a second PCR lasting 7 to 11 cycles. TCRdb ran MiXCR on the 5' RACE reads and lists one entry per CDR3 protein. Of fewer than 900,000 distinct CDR3 sequences listed, roughly 50% are singletons. Concerning this clonotype: Its specificity is not known.

Healthy Caucasians from Russia aged about 6 to 90 served as donors. Sequenced input: blood. The chain has TRBV30 and TRBJ2-1, with 8 bases fitting TRBD1. This TCR derives from a woman between 55 and 75 years old in good health. CDR3 coding DNA: TGTGCCTGGAGCCGGGACAGGCGATACAATGAGCAGTTCTTC. It translates to CAWSRDRRYNEQFF.